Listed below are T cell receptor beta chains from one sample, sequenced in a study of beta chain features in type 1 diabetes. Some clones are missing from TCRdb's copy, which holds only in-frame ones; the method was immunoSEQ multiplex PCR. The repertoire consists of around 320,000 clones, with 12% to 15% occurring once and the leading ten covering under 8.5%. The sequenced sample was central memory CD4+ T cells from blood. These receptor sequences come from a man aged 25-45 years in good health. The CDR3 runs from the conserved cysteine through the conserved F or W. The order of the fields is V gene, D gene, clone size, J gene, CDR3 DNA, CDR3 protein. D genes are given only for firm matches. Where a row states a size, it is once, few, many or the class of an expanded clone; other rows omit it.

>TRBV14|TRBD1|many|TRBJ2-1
TGTGCCAGCAGCCCACTAGGACAGGGGAGGGATGAGCAGTTCTTC
CASSPLGQGRDEQFF
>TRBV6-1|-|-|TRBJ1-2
TGTGCCAGCAGTGAAGCGCCAGGGACCCCCTATGGCTACACCTTC
CASSEAPGTPYGYTF
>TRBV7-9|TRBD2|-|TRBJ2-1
TGTGCCAGCATCGAAGAGCGGGAGATGTACAATGAGCAGTTCTTC
CASIEEREMYNEQFF
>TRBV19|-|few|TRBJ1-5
TGTGCCAGCCGTCCTCCTTGGGGCCAGCCCCAGCATTTT
CASRPPWGQPQHF
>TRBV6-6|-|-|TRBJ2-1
TGTGCCAGCACTTCCAGCTCCTACAATGAGCAGTTCTTC
CASTSSSYNEQFF
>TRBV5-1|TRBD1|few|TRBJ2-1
TGCGCCAGCAGCGCCGGGACAGCCTACAATGAGCAGTTCTTC
CASSAGTAYNEQFF
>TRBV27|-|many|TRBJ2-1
TGTGCCAGCAGTGGGATCCAATCGTACAATGAGCAGTTCTTC
CASSGIQSYNEQFF
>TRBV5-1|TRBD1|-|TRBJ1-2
TGCGCCAGCAGCTCCCAGGGGGAGGGTAAGCCTGGCTACACCTTC
CASSSQGEGKPGYTF
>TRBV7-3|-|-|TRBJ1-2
TGTGCCAGCAGCCAAACCGCCTCAGGGGACTATGGCTACACCTTC
CASSQTASGDYGYTF
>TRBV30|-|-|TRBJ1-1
TGTGCCTGGAGTGCCCCGGGGGTGGAGAACACTGAAGCTTTCTTT
CAWSAPGVENTEAFF
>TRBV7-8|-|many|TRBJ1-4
TGTGCCAGCAGTCACGACCGAGTTAATGAAAAACTGTTTTTT
CASSHDRVNEKLFF
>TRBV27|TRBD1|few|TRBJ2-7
TGTGCCAGCAGTTCCAGACAGGGTACTTACGAGCAGTACTTC
CASSSRQGTYEQYF
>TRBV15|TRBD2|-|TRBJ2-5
TGTGCCACCAGCAGGAGGTCGGGCAGCGGGAGCTCGGAGACCCAGTACTTC
CATSRRSGSGSSETQYF
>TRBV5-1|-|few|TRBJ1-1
TGCGCCAGCAGCTCCGAGGACACTGAAGCTTTCTTT
CASSSEDTEAFF
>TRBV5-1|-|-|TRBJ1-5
TGCGCCAGCAGCCAAGACGGTAATCAGCCCCAGCATTTT
CASSQDGNQPQHF
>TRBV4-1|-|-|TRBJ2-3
TGTGCCAGCAGCCAAGTAAGGGCTCTGGCCACAGATACGCAGTATTTT
CASSQVRALATDTQYF
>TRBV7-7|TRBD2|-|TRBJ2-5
TGTGCTAGCAGCTTAGGAGGGACTACCCAAGAGACCCAGTACTTC
CASSLGGTTQETQYF